This T cell receptor beta chain stems from a study of T cells in Graves' hyperthyroidism and ophthalmopathy. This clonotype was observed at least ten times. Its antigen is unknown. This CDR3 spans 13 amino acids. Germline loops: CDR1 MNHEY, CDR2 SMNVEV (reference sequence). The V segment lost 4 bases and the J segment 8 bases; nucleotides outside the gene matches: 4. Regions amplified from RNA transcripts were the TCR beta CDR3 regions. The TCR CDR3 was amplified in a first-round RT-PCR using the HTBI primer set. TCRdb processed the multiplex PCR reads anew with MiXCR; each CDR3 protein has one entry. The sample yields 550,000 to 700,000 distinct CDR3 sequences, roughly 15% seen once. Each diagnosis drew on symptoms, thyroxine, TRAb, thyroid ultrasound and orbital computed tomography findings. An approximately 10 ml volume of fresh peripheral blood provided the PBMCs. Findings and caveats of the study: Patients with ophthalmopathy were separated from those with stable hyperthyroidism by a 13 V-J model.

Sequenced input: blood. The sequence derives from a woman aged 40 to 50 with Graves' ophthalmopathy. The chain has TRBV27 and TRBJ1-2, with 10 bases that match TRBD1. CDR3 amino acids: CASSWGQGLGYTF. CDR3 bases: TGTGCCAGCAGTTGGGGACAGGGGCTCGGCTACACCTTC.